A single sample is the source of the 25 T cell receptor beta chains below, sequenced in a study of regulatory T cells in long-lasting Graves disease. Regarding time point: newly diagnosed GD, antithyroid drugs for less than 3 months. TCR sequences were obtained from RNA taken from PBMCs. Assembly of TCR beta libraries relied on iRepertoire HTBI primers together with Arm-PCR of CDR3 regions. MiXCR, applied by TCRdb to the multiplex PCR reads, yields one record per CDR3 protein. The sample lists about 540,000 distinct CDR3 sequences; about 13% were seen once. The same data also contributed to another study, on T cells in Graves' hyperthyroidism and ophthalmopathy.

The sample here was peripheral blood mononuclear cells (PBMCs), taken at new diagnosis, from a patient treated with antithyroid drugs. The receptor set was obtained from a man aged 30 to 39 with Graves disease.

The chain recombines TRBV5-1 with TRBJ2-4; possible D gene TRBD1, 6 bases. The V end was cut by 4 bases, the J end by 6 bases, with 11 bases between. The CDR3 totals 13 residues. Germline V CDR1 and CDR2: SGHRS, YFSETQ. The DNA for the CDR3 is TGCGCCAGCAGCCGGCTAGGGGGAAACATTCAGTACTTC. This codes for CASSRLGGNIQYF.

The sample holds many counts of this clonotype. The V and J genes are TRBV30 and TRBJ1-2; 10 bases are a match to TRBD1. The CDR3 spans 15 residues. J lost 3 bases, V lost 2 bases, and 6 bases had no gene match. The germline CDR1 and CDR2 sequences are GTSNPN and SVGIG (reference sequence). CDR3 coding DNA: TGTGCCTGGAGTCGGGGGACAGGGGTCGACTATGGCTACACCTTC. Translated: CAWSRGTGVDYGYTF.

This clonotype was seen repeatedly, ten times or more. This chain links TRBV18 with TRBJ1-1; D unresolved. The CDR3 has 11 residues. V shed 6 bases and J shed 8 bases, with 10 bases lying between them. Germline V gives CDR1 KGHSH, CDR2 LQKENI. Here the CDR3 reads CASSPREEAFF. For the CDR3, the DNA is TGTGCCAGCTCCCCCCGGGAGGAAGCTTTCTTT. Supplemented by reference TRBV18 and TRBJ1-1, the full variable domain reads NAGVMQNPRHLVRRRGQEARLRCSPMKGHSHVYWYRQLPEEGLKFMVYLQKENIIDESGMPKERFSAEFPKEGPSILRIQQVVRGDSAAYFCASSPREEAFFGQGTRLTVV.

Ten or more counts support this clonotype. The V gene is TRBV11-2, the J gene TRBJ2-3; D remains unclear. Germline loops: CDR1 SGHAT, CDR2 FQNNGV. The CDR3 sequence is 13 residues long. V gave up 0 bases and J gave up 4 bases, with 5 bases separating them. CDR3 nucleotide sequence: TGTGCCAGCAGCTTAGATCAGTCAGATACGCAGTATTTT. Encoded protein: CASSLDQSDTQYF.

This clonotype was recorded many times. The V and J genes are TRBV5-1 and TRBJ1-2; D perhaps matches TRBD1 (6 bases). Between the trimmed V and J ends, which lost 4 bases and 6 bases, there was a span of 19 bases. This CDR3 contains 15 residues. CDR1 and CDR2 from the germline V gene are SGHRS and YFSETQ. The CDR3 DNA is TGCGCCAGCAGCAAAAAGTCGGCAGGGGATAATGGCTACACCTTC. Its protein product is CASSKKSAGDNGYTF.

This clonotype was found a few times. V and J are TRBV27 and TRBJ2-2; D tentatively fits TRBD1 or TRBD2 (5 bases each). The CDR3 is 17 residues long. Germline V gene data show CDR1 as MNHEY and CDR2 as SMNVEV (reference sequence). Trimming stripped 7 bases from V and 1 base from J, with 19 bases between. In nucleotides, the CDR3 is TGTGCCAGCACTACTAGGGGCCGTTTTTTGAACACCGGGGAGCTGTTTTTT. Encoded protein: CASTTRGRFLNTGELFF.

Ten or more counts support this clonotype. The chain couples TRBV11-1 to TRBJ2-1; D not resolved. Germline CDR1 and CDR2: SGHAT and FQDESV (reference sequence). The CDR3 covers 16 residues. Trimming left V 2 bases short and J 3 bases short, with 14 bases between. The CDR3 is CASSLHRGSYYNEQFF. The CDR3 region has the DNA TGTGCCAGCAGCTTACACAGAGGTTCCTACTACAATGAGCAGTTCTTC.

The sample holds many counts of this clonotype. The chain joins TRBV6-2 or TRBV6-3 to TRBJ2-5, with D possibly matching TRBD2 (7 bases). The ends were cut back, 6 bases at V and 2 bases at J, with 13 bases in the middle. The germline V gene encodes CDR1 MNHEY and CDR2 SVGEGT. CDR3 length: 14 residues. The CDR3 loop reads CASRGGAVQETQYF. CDR3 coding DNA: TGTGCCAGCAGGGGGGGGGCCGTTCAAGAGACCCAGTACTTC.

This clonotype occurred once. J is TRBJ2-2 and V is TRBV7-8; no clear D gene. V dropped 5 bases and J dropped 8 bases, with 12 bases sitting between them. Germline V lookup: CDR1 SGHVS, CDR2 FQNEAQ. The CDR3 loop spans 13 amino acids. The CDR3 DNA reads as TGTGCCAGCAGCCTCGGACCCCTGGGGGAGCTGTTTTTT. This codes for CASSLGPLGELFF.

This clonotype was found once. It may be a read error: a sequence one base away is much more abundant. The chain combines TRBV24-1 with TRBJ1-4; weak D call: TRBD1 (5 bases). Germline V gene sequence: CDR1 KGHDR, CDR2 SFDVKD. The CDR3 has 17 residues. In DNA form, the CDR3 reads TGTGCCACCGGTGATCCCCGGGACGGAAGTTTTGGCGAAAAACTGTTTTTT. The encoded protein is CATGDPRDGSFGEKLFF.

This clonotype came up many times. This chain uses TRBV2 with TRBJ2-7; 10 positions agree with TRBD1. Per germline, CDR1 SNHLY and CDR2 FYNNEI. The ends lost 6 bases at V and 3 bases at J; junction bases unmatched: 8. The CDR3 is made up of 15 amino acids. The CDR3 loop is CASRRQGALIYEQYF. CDR3 nucleotides: TGTGCCAGCAGACGACAGGGGGCCCTCATCTACGAGCAGTACTTC.

The chain is built from TRBV19 and TRBJ1-2; TRBD1 matches 7 bases. Germline CDR1 reads LNHDA; CDR2 reads SQIVND (reference sequence). This CDR3 comprises 13 residues. The ends lost 1 base at V and 6 bases at J; junction bases unmatched: 2. This CDR3 is CASSIAQGDGYTF. The CDR3 region has the DNA TGTGCCAGTAGTATAGCCCAGGGGGATGGCTACACCTTC.

This clonotype has a count of ten or more. The chain links TRBV7-9 to TRBJ1-4; D is unclear. Per the germline V gene, CDR1 is SEHNR and CDR2 is FQNEAQ (reference sequence). Between the trimmed V and J ends, which lost 4 bases and 8 bases, there was a span of 8 bases. The CDR3 spans 12 residues. The CDR3 sequence is CASSSDGEKLFF. The CDR3 nucleotides read TGTGCCAGCAGCTCGGATGGGGAAAAACTGTTTTTT.

This clonotype was counted only a few times. The V call is TRBV11-2, the J call TRBJ2-6; no clear D gene. Trimming took off 3 bases at V and 2 bases at J, with 8 bases between the two ends. Per the germline V gene, CDR1 is SGHAT and CDR2 is FQNNGV. This CDR3 comprises 15 residues. CDR3 nucleotide sequence: TGTGCCAGCAGCTTCATTCGTCCTGGGGCCAACGTCCTGACTTTC. Protein sequence: CASSFIRPGANVLTF.

V gene TRBV2 combines with J gene TRBJ1-1; D unresolved. The CDR3 loop spans 14 amino acids. V was clipped by 7 bases and J by 4 bases, with 16 bases between them. The V gene's germline CDR1 is SNHLY and CDR2 FYNNEI. The CDR3: CASTGVLVGTEAFF. The DNA for the CDR3 is TGTGCCAGCACCGGGGTCCTTGTGGGCACTGAAGCTTTCTTT.

The V call is TRBV10-1, the J call TRBJ2-5, with a tentative D call TRBD1 (6 bases). CDR1 WNHNN and CDR2 SYGVQD come from the germline V gene (reference sequence). The CDR3 covers 18 residues. Between the trimmed V and J ends, which lost 7 bases and 4 bases, there was a span of 28 bases. CDR3 loop: CASTGMGDRGGGRETQYF. The DNA for the CDR3 is TGCGCCAGCACTGGAATGGGGGACCGAGGGGGTGGAAGAGAGACCCAGTACTTC.

There are many counts of this clonotype. CDR3 DNA: TGTGCCAGCAGTTCGGTCGGGGGACTCTCTGGGGCCAACGTCCTGACTTTC. Translating it yields CASSSVGGLSGANVLTF. The chain recombines TRBV28 with TRBJ2-6; tentative D call: TRBD2 (6 bases). The germline CDR1 and CDR2 sequences are MDHEN and SYDVKM. V lost 4 bases, J lost 0 bases, and 13 bases lay in between. The CDR3 loop spans 17 amino acids.

The rearrangement links TRBV3-1 to TRBJ1-2; D is unresolved. V shed 4 bases and J shed 3 bases, with 12 bases lying between them. The CDR3 spans 14 residues. Germline CDR1 LGHDT, CDR2 YNNKEL (reference sequence). CDR3 bases: TGTGCCAGCAGCCGGGGTATGGCTGACTATGGCTACACCTTC. The encoded protein is CASSRGMADYGYTF.

The chain links TRBV20-1 to TRBJ2-7; 8 nucleotides align to TRBD1. This CDR3 region has 12 residues. The germline V gene has CDR1 DFQATT and CDR2 SNEGSKA (reference sequence). Germline trimming cut 5 bases from V and 5 bases from J; bases unmatched to any gene: 5. The CDR3 DNA reads TGCAGTGCTCAGACAGGGGTCCACGAGCAGTACTTC. Translating gives CSAQTGVHEQYF.

Ten or more counts support this clonotype. This rearrangement joins TRBV6-2 or TRBV6-3 to TRBJ2-7; TRBD2 matches at 12 bases. Trimming took 0 bases from V and 5 from J; bases not matched to a gene: 2. Germline V gene lookup returns CDR1 MNHEY and CDR2 SVGEGT. The CDR3 totals 15 residues. CDR3 sequence reads: CASSYSASGRDEQYF. CDR3 nucleotide sequence: TGTGCCAGCAGTTACTCGGCTAGCGGGAGGGACGAGCAGTACTTC.

This clonotype has ten or more counts. The gene calls are TRBV12-3 or TRBV12-4 and TRBJ2-1; 7 nucleotides agree with TRBD1. The V gene end was trimmed by 5 bases and the J gene end by 8 bases; junction bases not matched to a gene: 9. This CDR3 spans 14 amino acids. CDR3 protein: CASSPDLQGDEQFF. For the CDR3, the DNA is TGTGCCAGCAGTCCCGACCTCCAGGGGGATGAGCAGTTCTTC.

This clonotype was observed at least ten times. The V and J genes are TRBV18 and TRBJ1-1; unclear D gene. The germline V gene encodes CDR1 KGHSH and CDR2 LQKENI. V shed 6 bases and J shed 4 bases, with 12 bases lying between them. The CDR3 covers 13 residues. The CDR3 here is CASSPRSGTEAFF. CDR3 DNA sequence: TGTGCCAGCTCTCCCAGGTCTGGCACTGAAGCTTTCTTT.

The sample holds a few counts of this clonotype. V is TRBV19 and J is TRBJ1-1; 12 bases align to TRBD1. The ends lost 7 bases at V and 1 base at J; junction bases unmatched: 10. This CDR3 comprises 17 residues. Germline V gene lookup returns CDR1 LNHDA and CDR2 SQIVND (reference sequence). The CDR3 loop is CASKKGTGGARNTEAFF. CDR3 DNA sequence: TGTGCCAGTAAAAAAGGGACAGGGGGCGCTCGGAACACTGAAGCTTTCTTT.

This clonotype has a count of ten or more. The chain recombines TRBV15 with TRBJ1-1; D uncertain. Trimming stripped 4 bases from V and 7 bases from J, with 13 bases between. The germline gives CDR1 LNHNV, CDR2 YYDKDF (reference sequence). This CDR3 is built from 13 residues. CDR3 DNA sequence: TGTGCCACCAGCAAAGAGGATTTGGTTGAAGCTTTCTTT. Its protein product is CATSKEDLVEAFF.

This clonotype was recorded many times. The V gene is TRBV2, the J gene TRBJ2-7, with TRBD2 identical over 7 bases. This CDR3 is built from 14 residues. CDR1 is SNHLY, CDR2 FYNNEI, per germline. V gave up 2 bases and J gave up 4 bases; unmatched junction bases: 5. This chain's CDR3 is CASSERGSLYEQYF. The CDR3 nucleotides are TGTGCCAGCAGTGAACGCGGGAGTCTATACGAGCAGTACTTC.